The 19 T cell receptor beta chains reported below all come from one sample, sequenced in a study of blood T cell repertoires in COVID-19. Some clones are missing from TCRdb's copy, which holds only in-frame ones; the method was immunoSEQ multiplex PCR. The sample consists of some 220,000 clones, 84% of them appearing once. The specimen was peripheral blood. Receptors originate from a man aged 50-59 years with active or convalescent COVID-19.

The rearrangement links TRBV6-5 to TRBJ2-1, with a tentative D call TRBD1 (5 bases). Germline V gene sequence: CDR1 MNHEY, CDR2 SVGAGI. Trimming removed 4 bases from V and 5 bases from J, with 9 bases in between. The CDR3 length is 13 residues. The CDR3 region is CASSFQGHNEQFF. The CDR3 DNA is TGTGCCAGCAGTTTCCAGGGCCACAATGAGCAGTTCTTC.

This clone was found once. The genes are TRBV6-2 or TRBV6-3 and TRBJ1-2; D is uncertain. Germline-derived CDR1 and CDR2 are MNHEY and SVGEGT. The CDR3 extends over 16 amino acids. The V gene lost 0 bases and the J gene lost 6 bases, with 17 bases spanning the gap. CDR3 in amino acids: CASSYSRESQNDGYTF. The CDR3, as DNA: TGTGCCAGCAGTTACTCGCGGGAATCCCAGAACGATGGCTACACCTTC.

The CDR3 DNA reads as TGTGCCAGTAGTACAGCGGGAGTCTACAATGAGCAGTTCTTC. As protein: CASSTAGVYNEQFF. The V call is TRBV19, the J call TRBJ2-1; TRBD2 aligns across 8 bases. Germline CDR1 reads LNHDA; CDR2 reads SQIVND (reference sequence). The trim removed 4 bases at V and 3 bases at J, leaving 2 bases unmatched. The CDR3 runs 14 residues.

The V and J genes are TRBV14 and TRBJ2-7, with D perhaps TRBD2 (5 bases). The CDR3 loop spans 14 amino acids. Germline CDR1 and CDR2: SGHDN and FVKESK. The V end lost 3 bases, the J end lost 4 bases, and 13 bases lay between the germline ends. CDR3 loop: CASSQYSTRYEQYF. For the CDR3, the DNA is TGTGCCAGCAGCCAGTATAGTACTAGATACGAGCAGTACTTC. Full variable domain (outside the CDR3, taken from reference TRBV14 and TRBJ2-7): EAGVTQFPSHSVIEKGQTVTLRCDPISGHDNLYWYRRVMGKEIKFLLHFVKESKQDESGMPNNRFLAERTGGTYSTLKVQPAELEDSGVYFCASSQYSTRYEQYFGPGTRLTVT.

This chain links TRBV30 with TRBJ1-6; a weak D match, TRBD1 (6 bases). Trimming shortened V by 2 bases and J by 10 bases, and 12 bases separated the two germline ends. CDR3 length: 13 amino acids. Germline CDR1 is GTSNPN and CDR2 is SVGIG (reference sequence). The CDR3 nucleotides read TGTGCCTGGAGTTACAGGGAAAGATCACCCCTCCACTTT. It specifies CAWSYRERSPLHF.

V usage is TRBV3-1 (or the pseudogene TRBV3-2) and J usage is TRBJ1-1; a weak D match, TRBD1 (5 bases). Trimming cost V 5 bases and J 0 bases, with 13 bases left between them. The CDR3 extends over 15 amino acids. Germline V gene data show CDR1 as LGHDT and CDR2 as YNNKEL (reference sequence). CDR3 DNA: TGTGCCAGCAGCAAAATAGGGGTCCTGAACACTGAAGCTTTCTTT. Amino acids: CASSKIGVLNTEAFF.

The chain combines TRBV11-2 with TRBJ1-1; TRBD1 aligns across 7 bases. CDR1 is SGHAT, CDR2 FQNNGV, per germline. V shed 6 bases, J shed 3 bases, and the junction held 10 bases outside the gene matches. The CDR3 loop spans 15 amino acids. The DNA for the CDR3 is TGTGCCAGCAGTTTTATTACAGGGGCCGACACTGAAGCTTTCTTT. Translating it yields CASSFITGADTEAFF.

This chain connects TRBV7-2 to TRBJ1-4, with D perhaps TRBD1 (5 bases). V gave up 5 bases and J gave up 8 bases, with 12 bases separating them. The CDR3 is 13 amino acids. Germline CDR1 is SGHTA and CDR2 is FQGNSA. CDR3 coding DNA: TGTGCCAGCAGCCCGGGGGGATCGGAAAAACTGTTTTTT. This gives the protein CASSPGGSEKLFF.

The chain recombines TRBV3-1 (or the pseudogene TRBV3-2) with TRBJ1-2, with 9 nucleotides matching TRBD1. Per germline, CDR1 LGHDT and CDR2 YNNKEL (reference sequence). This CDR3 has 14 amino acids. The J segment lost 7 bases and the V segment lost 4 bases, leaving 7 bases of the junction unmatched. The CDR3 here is CASSRPGTGSGYTF. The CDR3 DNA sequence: TGTGCCAGCAGCCGACCCGGGACAGGGTCTGGCTACACCTTC.

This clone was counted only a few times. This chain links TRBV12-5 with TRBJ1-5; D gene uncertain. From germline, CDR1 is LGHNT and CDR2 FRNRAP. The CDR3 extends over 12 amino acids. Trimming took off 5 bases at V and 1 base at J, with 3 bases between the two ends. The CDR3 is CASGSSNQPQHF. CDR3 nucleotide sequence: TGTGCTAGTGGTAGCAGCAATCAGCCCCAGCATTTT.

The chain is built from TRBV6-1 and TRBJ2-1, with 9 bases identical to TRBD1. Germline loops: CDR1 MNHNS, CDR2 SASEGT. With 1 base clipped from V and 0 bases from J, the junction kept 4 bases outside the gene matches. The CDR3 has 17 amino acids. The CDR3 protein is CASSEGGTGSSYNEQFF. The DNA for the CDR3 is TGTGCCAGCAGTGAAGGGGGGACAGGGAGCTCCTACAATGAGCAGTTCTTC.

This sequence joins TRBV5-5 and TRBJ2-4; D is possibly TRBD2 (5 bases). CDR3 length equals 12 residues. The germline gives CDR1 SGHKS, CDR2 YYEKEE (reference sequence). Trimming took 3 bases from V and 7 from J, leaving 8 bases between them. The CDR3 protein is CASSSPGNIQYF. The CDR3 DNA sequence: TGTGCCAGCAGCTCCCCGGGGAACATTCAGTACTTC.

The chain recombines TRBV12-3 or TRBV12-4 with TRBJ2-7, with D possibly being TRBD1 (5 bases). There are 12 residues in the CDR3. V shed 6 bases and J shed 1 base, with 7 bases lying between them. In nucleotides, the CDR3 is TGTGCCAGCAGGGGGCGATCCTACGAGCAGTACTTC. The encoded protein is CASRGRSYEQYF.

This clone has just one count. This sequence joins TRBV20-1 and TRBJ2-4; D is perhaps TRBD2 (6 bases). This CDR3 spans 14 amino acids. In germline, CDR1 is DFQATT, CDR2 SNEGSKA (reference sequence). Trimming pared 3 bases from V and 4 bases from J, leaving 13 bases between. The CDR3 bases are TGCAGTGCTAGTCCTTACAGCGGGAAAAACATTCAGTACTTC. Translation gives CSASPYSGKNIQYF.

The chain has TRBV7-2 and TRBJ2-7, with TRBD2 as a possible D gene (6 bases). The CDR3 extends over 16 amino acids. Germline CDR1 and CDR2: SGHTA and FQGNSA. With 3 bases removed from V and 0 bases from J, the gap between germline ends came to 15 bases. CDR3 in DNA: TGTGCCAGCAGCTTTCAAGCGGACTACAGCTCCTACGAGCAGTACTTC. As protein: CASSFQADYSSYEQYF. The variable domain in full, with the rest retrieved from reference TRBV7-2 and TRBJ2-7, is GAGVSQSPSNKVTEKGKDVELRCDPISGHTALYWYRQSLGQGLEFLIYFQGNSAPDKSGLPSDRFSAERTGGSVSTLTIQRTQQEDSAVYLCASSFQADYSSYEQYFGPGTRLTVT.

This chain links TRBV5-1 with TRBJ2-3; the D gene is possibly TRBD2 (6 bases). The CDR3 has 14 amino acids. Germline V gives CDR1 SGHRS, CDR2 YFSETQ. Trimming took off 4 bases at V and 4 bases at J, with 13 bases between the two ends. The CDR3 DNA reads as TGCGCCAGCAGCGGAATAAGCGGGTCAGATACGCAGTATTTT. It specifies CASSGISGSDTQYF.

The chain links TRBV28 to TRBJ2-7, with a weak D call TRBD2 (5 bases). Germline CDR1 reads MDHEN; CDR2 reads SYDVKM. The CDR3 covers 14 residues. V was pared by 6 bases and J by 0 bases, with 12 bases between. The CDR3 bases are TGTGCCAGCAGCTACCTAGCCGCCTCCTACGAGCAGTACTTC. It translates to CASSYLAASYEQYF.

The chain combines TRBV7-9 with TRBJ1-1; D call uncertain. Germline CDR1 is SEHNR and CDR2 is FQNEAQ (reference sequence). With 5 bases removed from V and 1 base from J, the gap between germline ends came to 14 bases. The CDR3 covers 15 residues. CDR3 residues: CASSLIRAGNTEAFF. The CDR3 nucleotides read TGTGCCAGCAGCCTAATAAGGGCGGGGAACACTGAAGCTTTCTTT. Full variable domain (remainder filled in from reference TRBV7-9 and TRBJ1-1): DTGVSQNPRHKITKRGQNVTFRCDPISEHNRLYWYRQTLGQGPEFLTYFQNEAQLEKSRLLSDRFSAERPKGSFSTLEIQRTEQGDSAMYLCASSLIRAGNTEAFFGQGTRLTVV.

CDR3 residues: CASSLLGLRGYTF. The CDR3 DNA reads as TGTGCCAGCAGCTTGCTAGGCCTGAGGGGCTACACCTTC. The chain recombines TRBV13 with TRBJ1-2; no clear D. Germline V gene lookup returns CDR1 PRHDT and CDR2 FYEKMQ (reference sequence). The CDR3 is 13 amino acids. Trimming took 3 bases from V and 8 from J, leaving 13 bases between them.